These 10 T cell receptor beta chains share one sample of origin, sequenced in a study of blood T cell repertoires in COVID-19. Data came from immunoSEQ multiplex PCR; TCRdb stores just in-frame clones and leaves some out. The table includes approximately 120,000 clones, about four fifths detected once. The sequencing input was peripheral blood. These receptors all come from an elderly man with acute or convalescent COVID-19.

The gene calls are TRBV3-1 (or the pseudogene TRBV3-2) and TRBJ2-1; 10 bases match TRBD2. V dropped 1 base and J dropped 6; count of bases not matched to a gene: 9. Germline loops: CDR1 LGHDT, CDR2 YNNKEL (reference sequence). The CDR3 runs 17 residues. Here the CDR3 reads CASSQAVQERGGNEQFF. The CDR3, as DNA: TGTGCCAGCAGCCAAGCGGTCCAGGAGCGGGGGGGCAATGAGCAGTTCTTC.

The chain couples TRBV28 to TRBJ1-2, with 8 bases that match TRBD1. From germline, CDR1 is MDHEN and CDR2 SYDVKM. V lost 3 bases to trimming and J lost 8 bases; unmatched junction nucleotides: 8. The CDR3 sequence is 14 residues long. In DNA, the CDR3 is TGTGCCAGCAGTTTGGAGGACAGGGCATGGGGCTACACCTTC. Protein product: CASSLEDRAWGYTF.

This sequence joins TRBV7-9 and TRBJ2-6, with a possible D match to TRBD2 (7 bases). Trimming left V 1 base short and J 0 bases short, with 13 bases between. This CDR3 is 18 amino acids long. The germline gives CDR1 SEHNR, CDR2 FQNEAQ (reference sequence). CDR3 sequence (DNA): TGTGCCAGCAGCTTAGGGGGGGGCCCGATCTCTGGGGCCAACGTCCTGACTTTC. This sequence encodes CASSLGGGPISGANVLTF.

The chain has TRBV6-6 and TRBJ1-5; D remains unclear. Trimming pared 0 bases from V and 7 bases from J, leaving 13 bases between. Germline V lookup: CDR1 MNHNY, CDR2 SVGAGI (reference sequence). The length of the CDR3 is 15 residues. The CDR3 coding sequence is TGTGCCAGCAGTTACTCGGGGAGGGAGGGACAGCCCCAGCATTTT. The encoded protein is CASSYSGREGQPQHF.

The CDR3 sequence is CATQGISGNTIYF. CDR3 nucleotides: TGTGCCACCCAGGGGATTTCTGGAAACACCATATATTTT. The rearrangement uses TRBV6-5 and TRBJ1-3, with a weak D call TRBD1 (6 bases). Germline V gives CDR1 MNHEY, CDR2 SVGAGI. The V end was cut by 10 bases, the J end by 1 base, with 11 bases between. The CDR3 length is 13 residues.

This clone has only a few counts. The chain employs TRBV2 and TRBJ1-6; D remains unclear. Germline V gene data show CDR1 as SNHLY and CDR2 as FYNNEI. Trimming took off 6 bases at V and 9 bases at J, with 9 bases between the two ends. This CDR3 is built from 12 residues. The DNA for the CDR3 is TGTGCCAGCAGGAGGGAGGTTTCACCCCTCCACTTT. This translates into CASRREVSPLHF.

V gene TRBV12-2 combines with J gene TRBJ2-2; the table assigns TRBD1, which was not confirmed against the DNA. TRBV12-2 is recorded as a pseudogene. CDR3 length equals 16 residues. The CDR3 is CASRLERQGSTGELFF. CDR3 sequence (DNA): TGTGCAAGTCGCTTAGAGAGACAGGGATCCACCGGGGAGCTGTTTTTT.

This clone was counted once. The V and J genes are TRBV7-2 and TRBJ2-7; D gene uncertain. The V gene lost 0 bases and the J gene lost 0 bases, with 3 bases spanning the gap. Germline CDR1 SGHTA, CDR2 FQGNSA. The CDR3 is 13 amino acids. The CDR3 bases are TGTGCCAGCAGCTTAGCTCTCTCCTACGAGCAGTACTTC. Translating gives CASSLALSYEQYF.

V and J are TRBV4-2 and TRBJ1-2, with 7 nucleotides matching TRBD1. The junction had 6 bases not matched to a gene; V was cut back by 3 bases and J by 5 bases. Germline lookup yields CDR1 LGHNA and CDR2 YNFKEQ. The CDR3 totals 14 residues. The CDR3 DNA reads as TGTGCCAGCAGCCAGGTAGGACAGGAGTATGGCTACACCTTC. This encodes CASSQVGQEYGYTF.

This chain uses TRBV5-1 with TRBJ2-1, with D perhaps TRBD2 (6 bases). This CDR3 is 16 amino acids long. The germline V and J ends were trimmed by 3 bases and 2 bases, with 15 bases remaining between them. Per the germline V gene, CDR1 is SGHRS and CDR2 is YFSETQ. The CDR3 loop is CASSSSGGGTYNEQFF. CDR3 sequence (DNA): TGCGCCAGCAGCTCCTCTGGTGGGGGGACCTACAATGAGCAGTTCTTC.